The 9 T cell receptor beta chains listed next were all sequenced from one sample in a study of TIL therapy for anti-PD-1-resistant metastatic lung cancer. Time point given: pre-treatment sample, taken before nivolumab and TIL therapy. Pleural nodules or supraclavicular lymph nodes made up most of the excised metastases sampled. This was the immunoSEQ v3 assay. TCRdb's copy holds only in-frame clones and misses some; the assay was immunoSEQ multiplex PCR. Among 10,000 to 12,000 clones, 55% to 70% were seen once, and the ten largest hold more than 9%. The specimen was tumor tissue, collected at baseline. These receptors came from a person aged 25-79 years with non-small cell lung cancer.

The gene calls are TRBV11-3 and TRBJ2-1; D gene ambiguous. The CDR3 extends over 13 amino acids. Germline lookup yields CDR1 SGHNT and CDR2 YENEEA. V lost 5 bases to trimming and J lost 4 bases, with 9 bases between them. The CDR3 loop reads CASSPDPYNEQFF. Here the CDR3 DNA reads TGTGCCAGCAGCCCGGACCCTTACAATGAGCAGTTCTTC. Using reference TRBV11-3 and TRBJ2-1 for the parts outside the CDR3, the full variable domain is EAGVVQSPRYKIIEKKQPVAFWCNPISGHNTLYWYLQNLGQGPELLIRYENEEAVDDSQLPKDRFSAERLKGVDSTLKIQPAELGDSAVYLCASSPDPYNEQFFGPGTRLTVL.

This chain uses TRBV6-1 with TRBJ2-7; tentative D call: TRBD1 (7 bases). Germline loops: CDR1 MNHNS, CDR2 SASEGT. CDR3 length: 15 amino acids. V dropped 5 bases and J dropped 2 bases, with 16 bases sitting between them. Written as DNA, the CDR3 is TGTGCCAGCAGTCAACCAGGGGGGTTTACCTACGAGCAGTACTTC. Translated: CASSQPGGFTYEQYF.

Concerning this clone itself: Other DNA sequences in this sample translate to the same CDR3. Here the CDR3 DNA reads TGTGCCAGCAGTTACGGGTTTCCCTCCTACAATGAGCAGTTCTTC. Translated: CASSYGFPSYNEQFF. The V call is TRBV6-5, the J call TRBJ2-1, with unresolved D. Germline V gene sequence: CDR1 MNHEY, CDR2 SVGAGI. Trimming shortened V by 2 bases and J by 0 bases, and 8 bases separated the two germline ends. The CDR3 has 15 amino acids.

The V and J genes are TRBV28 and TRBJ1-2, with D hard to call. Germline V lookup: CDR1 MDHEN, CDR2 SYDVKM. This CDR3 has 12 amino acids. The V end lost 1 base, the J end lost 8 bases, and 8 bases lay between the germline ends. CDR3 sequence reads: CASSLFPRGYTF. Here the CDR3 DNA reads TGTGCCAGCAGTTTATTCCCACGCGGCTACACCTTC.

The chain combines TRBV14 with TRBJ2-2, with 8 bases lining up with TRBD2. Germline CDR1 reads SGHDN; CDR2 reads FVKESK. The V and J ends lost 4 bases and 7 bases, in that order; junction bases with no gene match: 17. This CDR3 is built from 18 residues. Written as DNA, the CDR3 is TGTGCCAGCAGCCCGCGTGGAGCGGGAGTAGTTCTGGGCGGGGAGCTGTTTTTT. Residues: CASSPRGAGVVLGGELFF.

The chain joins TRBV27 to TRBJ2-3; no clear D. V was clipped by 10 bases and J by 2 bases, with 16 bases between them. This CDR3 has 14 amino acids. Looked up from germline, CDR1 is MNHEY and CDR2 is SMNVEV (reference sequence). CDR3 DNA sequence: TGTGCCACCTCCCCCGGGTCCTTCACAGATACGCAGTATTTT. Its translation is CATSPGSFTDTQYF.

CDR3 residues: CASSLPPWGQGSNQPQHF. Written as DNA, the CDR3 is TGTGCCAGCAGCTTACCCCCTTGGGGGCAGGGAAGCAATCAGCCCCAGCATTTT. The V call is TRBV5-7, the J call TRBJ1-5, with a possible D match to TRBD1 (6 bases). TRBV5-7 is an ORF, and what it does is uncertain. V was trimmed by 2 bases and J by 1 base, leaving 19 bases between them. This CDR3 contains 18 residues.

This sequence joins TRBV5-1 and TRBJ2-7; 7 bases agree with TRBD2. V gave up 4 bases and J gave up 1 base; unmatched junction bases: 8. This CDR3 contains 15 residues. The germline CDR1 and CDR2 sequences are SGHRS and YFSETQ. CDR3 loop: CASSSGLGASYEQYF. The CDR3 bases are TGCGCCAGCAGCAGTGGACTAGGGGCTTCCTACGAGCAGTACTTC.

The CDR3 loop reads CASSDREGKLFF. The CDR3 region has the DNA TGTGCCAGCAGCGACAGGGAAGGAAAACTGTTTTTT. The gene calls are TRBV2 and TRBJ1-4; 7 bases are shared with TRBD1. Losses at the gene ends were 6 bases for V and 10 bases for J; bases not matched to a gene: 5. Germline V gene sequence: CDR1 SNHLY, CDR2 FYNNEI. This CDR3 spans 12 amino acids.